This paragraph reports one TCR beta chain. The treatment is: around 19 received Ad26.COV2.S at low or high dose, single or two shots; 5 received placebo; per-sample allocation not given. Samples were taken on day 63 after the first vaccine or placebo injection. Boston provided a donor who was an adult aged 18-55 years. The entry originates in a study of Ad26.COV2.S vaccination and SARS-CoV-2 variants. Study-level background: Donor participated within the Ad26.COV2.S arm of the COV1001 trial. Participants got Ad26.COV2.S intramuscularly, once or twice 56 days apart.

CDR1 MNHEY and CDR2 SVGAGI come from the germline V gene. The CDR3 is made up of 15 amino acids. V shed 5 bases and J shed 2 bases, with 15 bases lying between them. The protocol was immunoSEQ multiplex PCR, while the TCRdb copy is restricted to in-frame clones and leaves out a portion. The sample has more than 350,000 clones, about nine tenths seen once; the top ten hold roughly an eighth. The sequenced sample was peripheral blood, obtained in a trial of Ad26.COV2.S vaccine versus placebo. This clonotype was obtained from a person between 18 and 65 years old who received the Ad26.COV2.S COVID-19 vaccine or a placebo. The chain is built from TRBV6-5 and TRBJ1-1; possibly TRBD1 for D (5 bases). CDR3 DNA sequence: TGTGCCAGCAGTCGACAGTCCACCCCCAACACTGAAGCTTTCTTT. It yields the protein CASSRQSTPNTEAFF.